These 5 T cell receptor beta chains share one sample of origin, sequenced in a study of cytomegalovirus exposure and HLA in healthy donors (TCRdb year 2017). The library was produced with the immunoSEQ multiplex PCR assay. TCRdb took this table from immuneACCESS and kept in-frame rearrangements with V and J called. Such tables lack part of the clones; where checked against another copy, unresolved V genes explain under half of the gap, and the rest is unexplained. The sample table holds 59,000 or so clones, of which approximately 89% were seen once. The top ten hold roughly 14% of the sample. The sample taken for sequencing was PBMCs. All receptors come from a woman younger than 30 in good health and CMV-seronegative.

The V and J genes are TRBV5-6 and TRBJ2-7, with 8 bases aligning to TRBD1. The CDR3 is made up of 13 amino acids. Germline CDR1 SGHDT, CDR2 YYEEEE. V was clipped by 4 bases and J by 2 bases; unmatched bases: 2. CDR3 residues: CASSRDRTYEQYF. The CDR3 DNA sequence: TGTGCCAGCAGCCGGGACAGGACCTACGAGCAGTACTTC.

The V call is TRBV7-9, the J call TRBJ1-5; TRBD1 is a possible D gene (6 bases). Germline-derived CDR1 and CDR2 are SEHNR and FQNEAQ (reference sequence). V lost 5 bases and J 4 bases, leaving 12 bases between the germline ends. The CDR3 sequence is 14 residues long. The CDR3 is CASSLWTDNQPQHF. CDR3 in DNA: TGTGCCAGCAGCCTGTGGACAGATAATCAGCCCCAGCATTTT.

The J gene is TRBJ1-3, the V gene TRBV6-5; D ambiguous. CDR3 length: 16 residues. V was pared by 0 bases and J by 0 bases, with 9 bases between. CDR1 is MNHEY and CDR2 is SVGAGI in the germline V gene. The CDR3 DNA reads TGTGCCAGCAGTTACTCGGGCAGTATCTCTGGAAACACCATATATTTT. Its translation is CASSYSGSISGNTIYF.

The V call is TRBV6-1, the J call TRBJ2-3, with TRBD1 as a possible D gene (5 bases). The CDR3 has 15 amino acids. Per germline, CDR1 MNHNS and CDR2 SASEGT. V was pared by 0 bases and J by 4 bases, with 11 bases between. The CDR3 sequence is CASSEAAGLADTQYF. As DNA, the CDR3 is TGTGCCAGCAGTGAAGCGGCAGGGCTTGCAGATACGCAGTATTTT.

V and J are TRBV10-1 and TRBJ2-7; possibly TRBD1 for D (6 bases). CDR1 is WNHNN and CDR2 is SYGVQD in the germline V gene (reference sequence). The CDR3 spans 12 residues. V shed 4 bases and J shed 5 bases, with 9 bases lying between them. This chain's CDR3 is CASSVHRDEQYF. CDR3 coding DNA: TGCGCCAGCAGTGTTCACAGGGACGAGCAGTACTTC.